The text below deals with one T cell receptor (beta chain). What it recognizes is unknown. The data were taken from a study of cytomegalovirus exposure and HLA in healthy donors. Study-wide results and limits: DRB1 had the most TCR associations and HLA-C the fewest, a later analysis found, with rates varying by HLA locus.

PCR involved 60 Vbeta and 13 Jbeta primers. The data were produced by immunoSEQ multiplex PCR, yet TCRdb's version contains in-frame clones alone and is incomplete. Here the sample spans fewer than 150,000 clones, more than 65% being singletons. Sequences were obtained from PBMCs. The sequence came from a human donor in good health.

CDR3: CASSQRTSGRGGTGELFF. As DNA, the CDR3 is TGCGCCAGCAGCCAAAGGACTAGCGGGAGAGGAGGTACCGGGGAGCTGTTTTTT. V is TRBV4-1 and J is TRBJ2-2; 13 nucleotides match TRBD2. The CDR3 sequence is 18 residues long. After removal of 2 bases from V and 5 bases from J, the junction contained 8 bases not matched to a gene. Germline lookup yields CDR1 MGHRA and CDR2 YSYEKL.